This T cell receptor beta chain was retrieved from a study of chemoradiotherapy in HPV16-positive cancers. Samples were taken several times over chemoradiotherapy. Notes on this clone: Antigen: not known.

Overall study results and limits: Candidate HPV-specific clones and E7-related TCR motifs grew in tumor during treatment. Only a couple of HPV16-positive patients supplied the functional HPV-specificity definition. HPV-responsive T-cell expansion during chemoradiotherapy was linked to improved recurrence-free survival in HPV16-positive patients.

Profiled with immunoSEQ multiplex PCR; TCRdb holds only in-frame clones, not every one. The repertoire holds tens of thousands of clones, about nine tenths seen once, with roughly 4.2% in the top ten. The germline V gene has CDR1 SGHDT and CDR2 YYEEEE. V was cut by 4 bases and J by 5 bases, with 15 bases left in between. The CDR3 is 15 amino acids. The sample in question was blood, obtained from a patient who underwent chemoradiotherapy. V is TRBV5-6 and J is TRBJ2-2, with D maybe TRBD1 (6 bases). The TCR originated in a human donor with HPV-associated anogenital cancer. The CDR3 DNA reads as TGTGCCAGCAGCGTTCCGGGACAACTAACCGGGGAGCTGTTTTTT. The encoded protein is CASSVPGQLTGELFF.